The entry that follows covers one T cell receptor (beta chain) sequence. Trimming removed 1 base from V and 7 bases from J; junction bases left unmatched: 6. There are 15 residues in the CDR3. CDR1 is SGHRS, CDR2 YFSETQ, per germline. PCR amplification relied on 60 Vbeta primers (plus 13 Jbeta primers). The method was immunoSEQ multiplex PCR; TCRdb's version includes in-frame clones alone and lacks a portion of them. The profile covers 150,000 to 200,000 clones, with about 81% appearing a single time and about 0.89% taken by the ten largest. This sample is drawn from a study of cytomegalovirus exposure and HLA in healthy donors.

Sequencing was performed on PBMCs. The V and J genes are TRBV5-1 and TRBJ2-1, with 9 bases aligning to TRBD2. The receptor comes from a girl aged 2 to 10 in good health and CMV-seropositive. DNA of the CDR3: TGCGCCAGCAGCTTGTTATTAGCGGGAGTGAATGAGCAGTTCTTC. Protein sequence: CASSLLLAGVNEQFF.